This TCR beta chain was sequenced for a study of blood T cell repertoires in COVID-19. The V gene lost 0 bases and the J gene lost 0 bases, with 9 bases spanning the gap. The CDR3 totals 15 residues. Germline CDR1 is SGDLS and CDR2 is YYNGEE. In the original analysis: The assay estimated nucleated cells by amplifying reference gene primers. The protocol was immunoSEQ multiplex PCR, while the TCRdb copy is restricted to in-frame clones and leaves out a portion. V, J and clone size were drawn from that table, and D and trimming were deduced from the DNA. The sample holds hundreds of thousands of clones, approximately 89% seen once. This clone was observed once.

The sample comprised peripheral blood. This sequence was found in a woman aged 18 to 35 who had recovered from COVID-19. The chain couples TRBV9 to TRBJ1-1; D unclear. This chain's CDR3 is CASSVGGSLNTEAFF. CDR3 nucleotide sequence: TGTGCCAGCAGCGTAGGAGGCAGTTTGAACACTGAAGCTTTCTTT.